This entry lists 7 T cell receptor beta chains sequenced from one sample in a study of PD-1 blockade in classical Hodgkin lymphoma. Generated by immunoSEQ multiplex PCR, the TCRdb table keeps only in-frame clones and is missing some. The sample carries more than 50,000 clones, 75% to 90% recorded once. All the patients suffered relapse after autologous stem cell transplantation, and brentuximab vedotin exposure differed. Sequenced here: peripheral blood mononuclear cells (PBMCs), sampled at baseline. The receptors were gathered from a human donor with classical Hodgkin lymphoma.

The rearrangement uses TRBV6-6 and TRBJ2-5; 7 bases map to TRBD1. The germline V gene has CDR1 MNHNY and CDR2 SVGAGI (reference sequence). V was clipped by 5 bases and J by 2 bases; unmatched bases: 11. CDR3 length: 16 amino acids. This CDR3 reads CASSTRGIVRQETQYF. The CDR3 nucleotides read TGTGCCAGCAGTACCAGGGGGATTGTGAGGCAAGAGACCCAGTACTTC.

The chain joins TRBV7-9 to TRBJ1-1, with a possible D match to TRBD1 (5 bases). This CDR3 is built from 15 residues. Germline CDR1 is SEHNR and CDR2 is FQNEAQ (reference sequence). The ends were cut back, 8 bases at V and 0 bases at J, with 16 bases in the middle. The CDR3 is CASGAGGMMNTEAFF. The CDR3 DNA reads TGTGCCAGCGGCGCGGGGGGAATGATGAACACTGAAGCTTTCTTT.

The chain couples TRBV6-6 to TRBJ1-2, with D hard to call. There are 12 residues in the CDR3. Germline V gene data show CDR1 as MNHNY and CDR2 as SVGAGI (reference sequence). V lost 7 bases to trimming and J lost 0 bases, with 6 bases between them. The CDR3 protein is CASTGANYGYTF. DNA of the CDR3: TGTGCCAGCACCGGGGCTAACTATGGCTACACCTTC.

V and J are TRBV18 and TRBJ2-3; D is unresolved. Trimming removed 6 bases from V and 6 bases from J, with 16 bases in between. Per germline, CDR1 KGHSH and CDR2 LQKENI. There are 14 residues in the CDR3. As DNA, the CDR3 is TGTGCCAGCTCCCCTCTGGAGAATGTGGATACGCAGTATTTT. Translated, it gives CASSPLENVDTQYF.

The CDR3 DNA reads TGTGCCAGCAGCTCCTTGACAGGCCACCTTACGGGAAACACCATATATTTT. It specifies CASSSLTGHLTGNTIYF. The J gene is TRBJ1-3, the V gene TRBV5-6; TRBD1 might be the D (6 bases). The germline CDR1 and CDR2 sequences are SGHDT and YYEEEE. The V and J ends lost 3 bases and 4 bases respectively, with 20 bases between them. This CDR3 contains 17 residues.

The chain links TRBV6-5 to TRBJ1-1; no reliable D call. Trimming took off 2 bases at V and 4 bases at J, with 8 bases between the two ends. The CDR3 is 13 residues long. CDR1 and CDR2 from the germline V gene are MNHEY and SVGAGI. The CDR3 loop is CASSYDTSTEAFF. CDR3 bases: TGTGCCAGCAGTTACGATACGAGCACTGAAGCTTTCTTT.

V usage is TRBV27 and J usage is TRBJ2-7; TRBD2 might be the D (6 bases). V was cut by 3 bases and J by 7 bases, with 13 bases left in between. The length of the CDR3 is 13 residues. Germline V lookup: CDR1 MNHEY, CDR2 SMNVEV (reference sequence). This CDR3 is CASSFLPGREQYF. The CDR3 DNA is TGTGCCAGCAGTTTTCTTCCGGGGAGGGAGCAGTACTTC.